The rows below give T cell receptor beta chains drawn from one sample of a study of T cell responses to AZD1222 COVID-19 vaccine. TCRdb's table, derived via immunoSEQ multiplex PCR, lists solely in-frame clones and lacks some. The sample holds 100,000 to 150,000 clones; around 84% are singletons and the top ten take 15% to 20%. This specimen was peripheral blood, taken 28 days after the second AZD1222 dose. The receptors derive from an adult who received the AZD1222 COVID-19 vaccine. Each CDR3 is given with its conserved first and last residue. The order of the fields is J gene, clone size, V gene, D gene, CDR3 DNA, CDR3 protein. The D gene is left open where the match is weak. Expanded clones are given a class, and other clones once, few, many or no size at all.

J: TRBJ2-3
size: NA
V: TRBV27
D: NA
DNA: TGTGCCAGCAGTTTTCATCTAATCCCCCCAGATACGCAGTATTTT
CDR3: CASSFHLIPPDTQYF

J: TRBJ1-6
size: NA
V: TRBV27
D: NA
DNA: TGTGCCAGCAAACGGGGAAGCTCCTATAATTCACCCCTCCACTTT
CDR3: CASKRGSSYNSPLHF

J: TRBJ1-2
size: NA
V: TRBV19
D: NA
DNA: TGTGCCAGTAGTATGCAGTACGGCGGTGAGAGCTACACCTTC
CDR3: CASSMQYGGESYTF

J: TRBJ2-1
size: few
V: TRBV28
D: NA
DNA: TGTGCCAGCAAAAGAGTCTACAATGAGCAGTTCTTC
CDR3: CASKRVYNEQFF

J: TRBJ1-5
size: NA
V: TRBV5-1
D: TRBD1
DNA: TGCGCCAGCAGCGAAGGAGGACAGGGCAATCAGCCCCAGCATTTT
CDR3: CASSEGGQGNQPQHF

J: TRBJ2-5
size: once
V: TRBV18
D: TRBD1
DNA: TGTGCCAGCTCAAGCCGGGACAGGGGTTTGCGGGAGACCCAGTACTTC
CDR3: CASSSRDRGLRETQYF

J: TRBJ2-2
size: few
V: TRBV7-9
D: NA
DNA: TGTGCCAGCAGCCCCGGCGCGGTTTCGAACACCGGGGAGCTGTTTTTT
CDR3: CASSPGAVSNTGELFF

J: TRBJ1-5
size: NA
V: TRBV28
D: NA
DNA: TGTGCCAGCAGTAGGGTGTCACAGCCCCAGCATTTT
CDR3: CASSRVSQPQHF

J: TRBJ2-7
size: once
V: TRBV7-9
D: NA
DNA: TGTGCCAGCAGCCCAGCTGGGCAGGATACCTCCTACGAGCAGTACTTC
CDR3: CASSPAGQDTSYEQYF

J: TRBJ1-6
size: few
V: TRBV6-1
D: NA
DNA: TGTGCCAGCAGTGAGGGCAGAGTCGCCCTCCACTTT
CDR3: CASSEGRVALHF

J: TRBJ1-6
size: NA
V: TRBV3-1/TRBV3-2
D: TRBD1
DNA: TGTGCCAGCAGCCAGGGACAGGGGCTCTCCTATAATTCACCCCTCCACTTT
CDR3: CASSQGQGLSYNSPLHF

J: TRBJ1-2
size: NA
V: TRBV24-1
D: NA
DNA: TGTGCCACCAGTGATCCTCCCGAGTATTATGGCTACACCTTC
CDR3: CATSDPPEYYGYTF

J: TRBJ1-2
size: NA
V: TRBV6-5
D: TRBD1
DNA: TGTGCCAGCAGTTACTCGGGGACAGGGCCGGGCTATGGCTACACCTTC
CDR3: CASSYSGTGPGYGYTF

J: TRBJ1-5
size: NA
V: TRBV28
D: NA
DNA: TGTGCCAGCGGGGAGTCCGTCGTTAATCAGCCCCAGCATTTT
CDR3: CASGESVVNQPQHF

J: TRBJ2-7
size: NA
V: TRBV2
D: NA
DNA: TGTGCCAGCAGTGAGACCTACTCCTACGAGCAGTACTTC
CDR3: CASSETYSYEQYF

J: TRBJ1-4
size: once
V: TRBV11-2
D: NA
DNA: TGTGCCAGCAGCTTCTCCGGATCTAATGAAAAACTGTTTTTT
CDR3: CASSFSGSNEKLFF

J: TRBJ2-4
size: NA
V: TRBV2
D: NA
DNA: TGTGCCAGCAGGGATATCTCCAGCAGAGGGAAAAACATTCAGTACTTC
CDR3: CASRDISSRGKNIQYF

J: TRBJ2-3
size: NA
V: TRBV7-2
D: NA
DNA: TGTGCCAGCAGCTTACTGGGAACACACGGCACAGATACGCAGTATTTT
CDR3: CASSLLGTHGTDTQYF

J: TRBJ2-1
size: NA
V: TRBV5-1
D: NA
DNA: TGCGCCAGCAGCCCCGGACAAACGCAGGACTCCTACAATGAGCAGTTCTTC
CDR3: CASSPGQTQDSYNEQFF

J: TRBJ1-6
size: NA
V: TRBV28
D: NA
DNA: TGTGCCAGCCGGAAGACAGTAAGAGCTAATTCACCCCTCCACTTT
CDR3: CASRKTVRANSPLHF

J: TRBJ2-1
size: NA
V: TRBV30
D: NA
DNA: TGTGCCTGGGATTCGTTTGGTGAGCAGTTCTTC
CDR3: CAWDSFGEQFF

J: TRBJ2-7
size: NA
V: TRBV15
D: NA
DNA: TGTGCCACCAGCAGAGGTTCTTCGGGAGCTGACTACGAGCAGTACTTC
CDR3: CATSRGSSGADYEQYF

J: TRBJ2-1
size: NA
V: TRBV10-3
D: TRBD2
DNA: TGTGCCATCAGTGAGTATACTAGCGGGTACAATGAGCAGTTCTTC
CDR3: CAISEYTSGYNEQFF

J: TRBJ2-1
size: NA
V: TRBV18
D: NA
DNA: TGTGCCAGCTCACTGGGTGGTGAGCAGTTCTTC
CDR3: CASSLGGEQFF

J: TRBJ2-3
size: NA
V: TRBV5-1
D: NA
DNA: TGCGCCAGCAGCTTGGCCAGGGACCTCGAGACAGATACGCAGTATTTT
CDR3: CASSLARDLETDTQYF

J: TRBJ2-7
size: NA
V: TRBV12-3/TRBV12-4
D: TRBD2
DNA: TGTGCCAGCAGTGGGGACTACTCCGAGCAGTACTTC
CDR3: CASSGDYSEQYF

J: TRBJ1-2
size: NA
V: TRBV10-2
D: TRBD1
DNA: TGCGCCAGCAGCGTACAGGGGAAGTATGGCTACACCTTC
CDR3: CASSVQGKYGYTF

J: TRBJ2-1
size: NA
V: TRBV5-1
D: NA
DNA: TGCGCCAGCAGCTCCGCCGGGACATATTACAATGAGCAGTTCTTC
CDR3: CASSSAGTYYNEQFF

J: TRBJ2-5
size: NA
V: TRBV7-2
D: NA
DNA: TGTGCCAGCAGCTTAAGCCGGGGTCAGTACTTC
CDR3: CASSLSRGQYF

J: TRBJ2-1
size: NA
V: TRBV7-2
D: NA
DNA: TGTGCCAGCATCGAAGGGCCGAACCGTTACAATGAGCAGTTCTTC
CDR3: CASIEGPNRYNEQFF

J: TRBJ1-1
size: NA
V: TRBV11-2
D: NA
DNA: TGTGCCAGCAGGCGAGCGGGGGATGGGAACACTGAAGCTTTCTTT
CDR3: CASRRAGDGNTEAFF

J: TRBJ1-5
size: few
V: TRBV6-5
D: NA
DNA: TGTGCCAGCAGTAGGCCTTATCAGCCCCAGCATTTT
CDR3: CASSRPYQPQHF

J: TRBJ1-2
size: NA
V: TRBV16
D: TRBD1
DNA: TGTGCCAGCAGCCTACAGGGGCAAAACTATGGCTACACCTTC
CDR3: CASSLQGQNYGYTF

J: TRBJ1-5
size: NA
V: TRBV10-3
D: TRBD1
DNA: TGTGCCATCAGTGAGTCGTCAGGACAGGGTTATCAGCCCCAGCATTTT
CDR3: CAISESSGQGYQPQHF

J: TRBJ2-7
size: NA
V: TRBV2
D: TRBD1
DNA: TGTGCCACCGGACAGGGGGTCCACGAGCAGTACTTC
CDR3: CATGQGVHEQYF

J: TRBJ2-1
size: NA
V: TRBV24-1
D: NA
DNA: TGTGCCACCAGCGACGGGACTGGCCAGTACTCTTCAGACCCAAACAATGAGCAGTTCTTC
CDR3: CATSDGTGQYSSDPNNEQFF

J: TRBJ2-1
size: NA
V: TRBV27
D: NA
DNA: TGTGCCAGCAGTTTATCTCGCAATGAGCAGTTCTTC
CDR3: CASSLSRNEQFF

J: TRBJ2-2
size: NA
V: TRBV19
D: TRBD1
DNA: TGTGCCACCGCTTCAAGACAGGGCGGGGAGCTGTTTTTT
CDR3: CATASRQGGELFF